This T cell receptor beta chain was obtained from a study of read filtering for tumor transcriptome and immune sequencing. For the study at large: Patients were approximately 17 male and some 15 female, mean age roughly 70 years, range 47 to 80. By R-ISS, stages I, II and III held about 8, 17 and 7 patients. Broader study findings: IR-seq and RNA-seq agreed better without single-read clonotypes.

This clonotype appeared many times. The antigen remains undetermined. Molecular barcoded adaptors covering alpha/delta and beta/gamma chains were used on approximately 440 ng RNA. MiXCR, applied by TCRdb to the reads, yields one record per CDR3 protein. The sample lists 75,000 to 95,000 distinct CDR3 sequences; around an eighth were seen once. This CDR3 contains 11 residues. Germline V lookup: CDR1 SQVTM, CDR2 ANQGSEA. V was shortened by 7 bases and J by 7 bases, with 11 bases between the two germline ends. Every patient had bone marrow sampled while the disease was active. Source material: a population of CD138-negative cells sorted from bone marrow. The chain carries TRBV29-1 and TRBJ2-1; D is possibly TRBD1 (5 bases). The receptor comes from a donor at least 40 years old with multiple myeloma. The CDR3 loop is CSGVRGNEQFF. As DNA, the CDR3 is TGCAGCGGCGTTAGGGGTAATGAGCAGTTCTTC.